This section outlines one T cell receptor beta chain sequence together with its context. A junction end diverges from the germline sequence, so it may reflect a read error. The entry originates in a study of cytomegalovirus exposure and HLA in healthy donors. Vbeta (60) and Jbeta (13) primers were used in the PCR. Profiling relied on immunoSEQ multiplex PCR, and the TCRdb table lists in-frame clones only, not all of them. The table lists approximately 140,000 clones, roughly 80% of them singletons. The TCR originated in an older woman in good health and CMV-seronegative. What was sequenced was PBMCs.

In nucleotides, the CDR3 is TGTTCCAGCAGCACATCTTCGTCCGGGGAGCAGTACTTC. Translating it yields CSSSTSSSGEQYF. The chain couples TRBV7-9 to TRBJ2-7; D is uncertain. The CDR3 length is 13 residues. From germline, CDR1 is SEHNR and CDR2 FQNEAQ (reference sequence).